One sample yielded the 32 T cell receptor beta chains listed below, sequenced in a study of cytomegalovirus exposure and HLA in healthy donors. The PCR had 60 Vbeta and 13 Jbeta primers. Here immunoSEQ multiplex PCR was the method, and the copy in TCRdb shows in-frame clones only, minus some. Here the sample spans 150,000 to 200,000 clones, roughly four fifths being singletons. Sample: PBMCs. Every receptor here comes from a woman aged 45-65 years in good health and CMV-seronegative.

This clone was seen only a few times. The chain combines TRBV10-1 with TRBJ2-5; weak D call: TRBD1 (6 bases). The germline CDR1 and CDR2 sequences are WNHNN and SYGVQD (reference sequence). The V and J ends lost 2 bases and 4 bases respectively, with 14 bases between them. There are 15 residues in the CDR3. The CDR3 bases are TGCGCCAGCAGTGAGAGGGGGAGCCTTCGAGAGACCCAGTACTTC. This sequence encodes CASSERGSLRETQYF.

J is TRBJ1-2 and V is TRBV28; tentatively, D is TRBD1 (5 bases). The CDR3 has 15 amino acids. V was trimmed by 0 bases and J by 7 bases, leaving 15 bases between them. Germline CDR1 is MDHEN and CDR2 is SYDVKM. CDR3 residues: CASSLWQRTGSGYTF. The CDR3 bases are TGTGCCAGCAGTTTATGGCAGAGAACAGGATCTGGCTACACCTTC.

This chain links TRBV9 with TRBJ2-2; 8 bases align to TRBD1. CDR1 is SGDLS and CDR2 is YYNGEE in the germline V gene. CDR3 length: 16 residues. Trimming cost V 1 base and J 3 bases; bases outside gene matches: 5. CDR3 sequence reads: CASSVPQGVDTGELFF. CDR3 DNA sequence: TGTGCCAGCAGCGTACCACAGGGGGTAGACACCGGGGAGCTGTTTTTT.

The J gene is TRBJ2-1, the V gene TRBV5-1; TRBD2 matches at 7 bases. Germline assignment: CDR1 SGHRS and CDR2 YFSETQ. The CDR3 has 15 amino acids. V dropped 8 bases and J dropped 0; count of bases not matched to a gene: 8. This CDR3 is CASREGGSSYNEQFF. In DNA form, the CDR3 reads TGCGCCAGTCGAGAGGGAGGGAGCTCCTACAATGAGCAGTTCTTC.

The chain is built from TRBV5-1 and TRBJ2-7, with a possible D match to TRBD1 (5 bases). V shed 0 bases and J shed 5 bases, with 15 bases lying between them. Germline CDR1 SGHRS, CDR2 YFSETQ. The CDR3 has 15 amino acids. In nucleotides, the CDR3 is TGCGCCAGCAGCTTGGAGACAGTACGGGTCCACGAGCAGTACTTC. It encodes CASSLETVRVHEQYF.

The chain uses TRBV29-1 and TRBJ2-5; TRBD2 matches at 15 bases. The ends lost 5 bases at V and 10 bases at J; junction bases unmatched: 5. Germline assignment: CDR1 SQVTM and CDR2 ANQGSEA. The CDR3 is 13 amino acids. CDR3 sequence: CSVPGLAGGGQYF. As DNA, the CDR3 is TGCAGCGTTCCAGGACTAGCGGGGGGGGGCCAGTACTTC.

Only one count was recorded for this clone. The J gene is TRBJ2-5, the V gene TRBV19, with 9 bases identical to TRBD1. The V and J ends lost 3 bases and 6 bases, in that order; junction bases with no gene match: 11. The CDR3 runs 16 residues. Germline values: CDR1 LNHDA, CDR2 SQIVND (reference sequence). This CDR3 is CASSIPPTGGIKTQYF. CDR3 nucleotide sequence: TGTGCCAGTAGTATTCCCCCGACAGGGGGAATAAAGACCCAGTACTTC.

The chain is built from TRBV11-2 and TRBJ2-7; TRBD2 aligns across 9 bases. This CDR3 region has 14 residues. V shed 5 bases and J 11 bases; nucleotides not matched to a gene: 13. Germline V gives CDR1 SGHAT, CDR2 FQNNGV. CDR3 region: CASSITGTSQREYF. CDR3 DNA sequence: TGTGCCAGCAGCATCACCGGGACTAGCCAGAGAGAGTACTTC.

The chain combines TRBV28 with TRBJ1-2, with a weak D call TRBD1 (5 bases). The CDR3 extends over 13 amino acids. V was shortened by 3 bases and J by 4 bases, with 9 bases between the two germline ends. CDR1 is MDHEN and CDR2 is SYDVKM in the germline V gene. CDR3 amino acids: CASSFRQFYGYTF. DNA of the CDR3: TGTGCCAGCAGTTTCCGACAGTTCTATGGCTACACCTTC.

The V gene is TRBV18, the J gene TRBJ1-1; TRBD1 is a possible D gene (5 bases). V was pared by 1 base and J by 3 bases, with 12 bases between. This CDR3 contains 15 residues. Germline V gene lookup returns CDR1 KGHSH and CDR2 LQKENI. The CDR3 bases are TGTGCCAGCTCACCACTGACCGGGGGGTACACTGAAGCTTTCTTT. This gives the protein CASSPLTGGYTEAFF.

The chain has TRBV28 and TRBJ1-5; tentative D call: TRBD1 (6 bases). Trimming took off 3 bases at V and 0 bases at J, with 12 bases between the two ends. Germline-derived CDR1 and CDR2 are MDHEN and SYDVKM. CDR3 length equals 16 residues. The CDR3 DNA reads TGTGCCAGCAGTTTGGGGGCGGATAATAGCAATCAGCCCCAGCATTTT. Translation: CASSLGADNSNQPQHF.

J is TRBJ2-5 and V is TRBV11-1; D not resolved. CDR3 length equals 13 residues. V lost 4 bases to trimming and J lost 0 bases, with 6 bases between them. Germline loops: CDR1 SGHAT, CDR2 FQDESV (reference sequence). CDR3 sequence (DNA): TGTGCCAGCAGCTCTAGTGACCAAGAGACCCAGTACTTC. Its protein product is CASSSSDQETQYF.

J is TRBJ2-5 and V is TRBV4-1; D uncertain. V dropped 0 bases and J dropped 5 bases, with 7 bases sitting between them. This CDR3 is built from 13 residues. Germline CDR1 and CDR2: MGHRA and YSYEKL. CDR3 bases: TGCGCCAGCAGCCAAGATACGGAGGAGACCCAGTACTTC. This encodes CASSQDTEETQYF.

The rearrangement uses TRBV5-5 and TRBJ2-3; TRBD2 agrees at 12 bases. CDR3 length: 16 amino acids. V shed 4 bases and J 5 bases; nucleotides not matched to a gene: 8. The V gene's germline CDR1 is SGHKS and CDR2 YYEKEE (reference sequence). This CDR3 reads CASSHASSGRGDTQYF. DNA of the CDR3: TGTGCCAGCAGCCACGCATCTAGCGGGAGGGGAGATACGCAGTATTTT.

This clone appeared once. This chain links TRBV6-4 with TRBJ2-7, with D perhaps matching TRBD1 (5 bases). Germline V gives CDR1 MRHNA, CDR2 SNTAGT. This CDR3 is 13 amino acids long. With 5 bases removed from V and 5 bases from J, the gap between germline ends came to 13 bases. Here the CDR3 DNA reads TGTGCCAGCAGTAGTGGGGCGCAGGACGAGCAGTACTTC. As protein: CASSSGAQDEQYF.

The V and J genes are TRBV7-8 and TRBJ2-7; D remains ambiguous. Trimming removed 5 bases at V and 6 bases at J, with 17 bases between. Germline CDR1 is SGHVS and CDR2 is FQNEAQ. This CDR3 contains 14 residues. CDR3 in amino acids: CASSPTPDNFEQYF. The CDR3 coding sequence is TGTGCCAGCAGCCCCACCCCCGACAACTTCGAGCAGTACTTC.

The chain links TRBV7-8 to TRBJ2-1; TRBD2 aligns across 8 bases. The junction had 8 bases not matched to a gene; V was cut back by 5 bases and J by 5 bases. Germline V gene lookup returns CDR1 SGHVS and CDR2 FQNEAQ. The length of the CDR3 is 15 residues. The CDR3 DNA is TGTGCCAGCAGCCTACTACTAGCGGAGGACAATGAGCAGTTCTTC. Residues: CASSLLLAEDNEQFF.

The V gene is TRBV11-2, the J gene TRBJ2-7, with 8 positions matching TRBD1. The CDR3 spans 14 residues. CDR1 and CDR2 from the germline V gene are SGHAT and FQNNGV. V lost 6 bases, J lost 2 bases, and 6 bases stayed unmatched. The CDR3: CASSLDRVAYEQYF. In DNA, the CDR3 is TGTGCCAGCAGTTTGGACAGGGTGGCCTACGAGCAGTACTTC.

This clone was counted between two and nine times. The CDR3 sequence is CASSGGTGDDQPQHF. CDR3 sequence (DNA): TGTGCCAGCAGTGGAGGGACAGGGGACGATCAGCCCCAGCATTTT. The chain uses TRBV6-1 and TRBJ1-5, with 10 bases fitting TRBD1. Trimming took 4 bases from V and 5 from J; bases not matched to a gene: 5. Germline values: CDR1 MNHNS, CDR2 SASEGT. The length of the CDR3 is 15 residues.

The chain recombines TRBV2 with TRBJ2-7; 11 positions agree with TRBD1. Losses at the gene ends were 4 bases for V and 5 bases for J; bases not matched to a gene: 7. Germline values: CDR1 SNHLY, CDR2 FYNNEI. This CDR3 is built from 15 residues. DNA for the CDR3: TGTGCCAGCAGTGCCACCGGGACAGGGGGAGACGAGCAGTACTTC. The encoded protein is CASSATGTGGDEQYF.

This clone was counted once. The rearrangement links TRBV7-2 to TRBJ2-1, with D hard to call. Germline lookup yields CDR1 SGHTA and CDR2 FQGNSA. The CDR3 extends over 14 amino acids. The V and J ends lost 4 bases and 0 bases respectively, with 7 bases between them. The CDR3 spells CASSSFSSYNEQFF. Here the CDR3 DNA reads TGTGCCAGCAGCTCCTTTAGCTCCTACAATGAGCAGTTCTTC.

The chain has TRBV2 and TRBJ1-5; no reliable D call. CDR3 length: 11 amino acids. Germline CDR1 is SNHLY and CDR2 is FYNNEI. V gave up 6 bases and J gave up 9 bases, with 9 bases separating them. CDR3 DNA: TGTGCCAGCAGCAGAGGAGCGCCCCAGCATTTT. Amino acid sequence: CASSRGAPQHF.

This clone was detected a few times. The CDR3 DNA sequence: TGTGCCAGCAGCCTCTCTTTTGGGGCAGGCACAGATACGCAGTATTTT. Residues: CASSLSFGAGTDTQYF. The V and J genes are TRBV7-2 and TRBJ2-3; D might be TRBD1 (5 bases). This CDR3 contains 16 residues. Germline V gene data show CDR1 as SGHTA and CDR2 as FQGNSA. V lost 5 bases and J lost 1, with 16 bases in between. The variable domain in full, completed from reference TRBV7-2 and TRBJ2-3, reads GAGVSQSPSNKVTEKGKDVELRCDPISGHTALYWYRQSLGQGLEFLIYFQGNSAPDKSGLPSDRFSAERTGGSVSTLTIQRTQQEDSAVYLCASSLSFGAGTDTQYFGPGTRLTVL.

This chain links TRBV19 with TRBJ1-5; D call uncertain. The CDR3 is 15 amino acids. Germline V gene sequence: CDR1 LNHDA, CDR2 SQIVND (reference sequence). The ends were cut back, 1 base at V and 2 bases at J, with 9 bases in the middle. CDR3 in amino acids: CASSIVRGGNQPQHF. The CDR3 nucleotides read TGTGCCAGTAGTATAGTACGAGGAGGCAATCAGCCCCAGCATTTT.

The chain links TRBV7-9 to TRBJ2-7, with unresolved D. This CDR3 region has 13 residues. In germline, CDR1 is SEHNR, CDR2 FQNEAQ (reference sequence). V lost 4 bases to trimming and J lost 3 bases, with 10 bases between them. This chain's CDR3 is CASSSVDNYEQYF. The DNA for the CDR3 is TGTGCCAGCAGCTCTGTCGACAACTACGAGCAGTACTTC.

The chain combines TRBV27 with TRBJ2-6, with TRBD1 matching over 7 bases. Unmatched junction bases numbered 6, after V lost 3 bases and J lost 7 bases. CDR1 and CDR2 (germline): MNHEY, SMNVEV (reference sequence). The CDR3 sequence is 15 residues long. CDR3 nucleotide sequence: TGTGCCAGCAGTTTCGCCCGGGACAGCGCCAACGTCCTGACTTTC. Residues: CASSFARDSANVLTF.

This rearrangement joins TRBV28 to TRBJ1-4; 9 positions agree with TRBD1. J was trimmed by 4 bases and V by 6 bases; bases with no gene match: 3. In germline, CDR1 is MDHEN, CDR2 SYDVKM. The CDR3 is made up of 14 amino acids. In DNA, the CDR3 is TGTGCCAGCAGCCAGGGACAGGGTAATGAAAAACTGTTTTTT. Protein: CASSQGQGNEKLFF.

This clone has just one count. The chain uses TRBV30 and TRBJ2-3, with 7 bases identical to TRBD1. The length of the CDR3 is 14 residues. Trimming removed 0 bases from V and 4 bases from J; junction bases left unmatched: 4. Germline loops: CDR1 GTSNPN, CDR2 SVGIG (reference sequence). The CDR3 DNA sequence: TGTGCCTGGAGTGTAAAGGGGACAGCAGATACGCAGTATTTT. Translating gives CAWSVKGTADTQYF.

The DNA of the CDR3 is TGTGCCAGCAGCTTAGTTGGGACAGGGGGTACTCTCCACTTT. This gives the protein CASSLVGTGGTLHF. This chain connects TRBV11-2 to TRBJ1-6; 11 bases match TRBD1. The V gene end was trimmed by 1 base and the J gene end by 16 bases; junction bases not matched to a gene: 6. From germline, CDR1 is SGHAT and CDR2 FQNNGV. There are 14 residues in the CDR3.

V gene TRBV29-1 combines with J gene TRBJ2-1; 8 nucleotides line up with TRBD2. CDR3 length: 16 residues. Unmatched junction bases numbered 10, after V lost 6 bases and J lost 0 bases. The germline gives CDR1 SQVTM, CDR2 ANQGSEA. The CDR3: CSVQTQSGSSYNEQFF. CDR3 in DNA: TGCAGCGTCCAAACTCAAAGCGGGAGCTCCTACAATGAGCAGTTCTTC.

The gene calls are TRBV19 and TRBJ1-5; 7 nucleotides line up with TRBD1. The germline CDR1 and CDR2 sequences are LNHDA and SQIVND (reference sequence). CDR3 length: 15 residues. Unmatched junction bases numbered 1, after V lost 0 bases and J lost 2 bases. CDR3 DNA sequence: TGTGCCAGTAGTATAGAAGGGACAGGCAATCAGCCCCAGCATTTT. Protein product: CASSIEGTGNQPQHF.

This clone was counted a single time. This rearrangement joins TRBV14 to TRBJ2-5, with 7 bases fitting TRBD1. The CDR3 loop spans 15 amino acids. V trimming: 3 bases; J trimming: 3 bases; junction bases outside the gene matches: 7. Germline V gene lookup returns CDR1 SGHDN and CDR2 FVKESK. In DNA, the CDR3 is TGTGCCAGCAGCCAGTACACAGGGGCGGAAGAGACCCAGTACTTC. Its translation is CASSQYTGAEETQYF.